This TCR beta chain emerged from a study of blood T cells in healthy people across ages. Study-level findings and limits: As age increased, TCR beta diversity per million T cells fell in a roughly linear fashion. It was held that the diversity estimates obtained from one million T cells were underestimates.

V was cut by 1 base and J by 4 bases, with 17 bases left in between. CDR1 and CDR2 (germline): MDHEN, SYDVKM. This CDR3 contains 17 residues. About this clonotype: Its antigen is unidentified.

For the second PCR, which ran for roughly 7 to 11 cycles, a sample-barcoded 5' primer and a J-beta primer mix were used. TCRdb reanalysed the 5' RACE reads using MiXCR and keeps one entry per CDR3 protein. The data hold about 1.4 million distinct CDR3 sequences, with roughly 59% observed a single time. The chain recombines TRBV28 with TRBJ2-1; a possible D gene is TRBD1 (6 bases). Sequenced material: blood. The sequence was obtained from a man aged 18 to 29 in good health. CDR3: CASSLYRAQARYNEQFF. The CDR3 DNA reads TGTGCCAGCAGTTTATACAGGGCCCAAGCTCGTTACAATGAGCAGTTCTTC. Combining the CDR3 with reference TRBV28 and TRBJ2-1 gives the whole variable domain DVKVTQSSRYLVKRTGEKVFLECVQDMDHENMFWYRQDPGLGLRLIYFSYDVKMKEKGDIPEGYSVSREKKERFSLILESASTNQTSMYLCASSLYRAQARYNEQFFGPGTRLTVL.